The rows below give T cell receptor beta chains drawn from one sample of a study of OX40 agonist ivuxolimab in advanced cancers. Measured with immunoSEQ multiplex PCR; TCRdb has only the in-frame clones, and not every one. Among roughly 74,000 clones listed, around 93% were seen once. Sample: CD4+ or CD8+ T cells sorted from blood, taken in a trial of the OX40 agonist ivuxolimab. These receptors were taken from an adult with an advanced solid tumor such as melanoma, head and neck, liver or kidney cancer. CDR3s include the opening cysteine and the closing phenylalanine or tryptophan. The D gene is left open where the match is weak. Size values are once, few and many counts, or a class for expanded clones, and some rows have none.

v_call	d_call	j_call	clone_size	cdr3_nt	cdr3_aa
TRBV4-1	-	TRBJ2-7	-	TGCGCCAGCAGCCAAGATCAAGTAGGGGGCTACGAGCAGTACTTC	CASSQDQVGGYEQYF
TRBV27	-	TRBJ1-4	-	TGTGCCAGCAGTTTATCGCCGGAGACTAATGAAAAACTGTTTTTT	CASSLSPETNEKLFF
TRBV5-1	-	TRBJ2-5	-	TGCGCCAGCAGCCTGGAGACAGACCAAGAGACCCAGTACTTC	CASSLETDQETQYF
TRBV5-5	-	TRBJ1-5	-	TGTGCCAGCAGCTTGGGCCAGGGTTTGAGGCCCCAGCATTTT	CASSLGQGLRPQHF
TRBV2	TRBD1	TRBJ2-3	once	TGTGCCAGCAGTGAAGCAGGTGGGACAGGGGGTCCAGATACGCAGTATTTT	CASSEAGGTGGPDTQYF
TRBV6-5	TRBD1	TRBJ1-1	-	TGTGCCAGCATCAGGGGGGGACCGGCAAACACTGAAGCTTTCTTT	CASIRGGPANTEAFF
TRBV4-3	TRBD2	TRBJ2-7	many	TGCGCCAGCAGCCAAGTGGTATTGAGCGGGGACTACGAGCAGTACTTC	CASSQVVLSGDYEQYF
TRBV12-5	-	TRBJ1-5	-	TGTGCTAGTGGCTACGGTGGGGGCGGTCAGCCCCAGCATTTT	CASGYGGGGQPQHF
TRBV7-6	TRBD1	TRBJ2-7	-	TGTGCCAGCAGCTTAGGGACAGGGTCCGACGAGCAGTACTTC	CASSLGTGSDEQYF
TRBV2	-	TRBJ1-2	once	TGTGCCAGCAGTCGGACCCCTATGGGCTACACCTTC	CASSRTPMGYTF
TRBV12-1	-	TRBJ1-1	-	TGTGCCAGCAGCCTTGGGCGGACTGAAGCTTTCTTT	CASSLGRTEAFF
TRBV2	TRBD2	TRBJ2-3	-	TGTGCCAGCAGCCTCCCCGCTAGCGGTAGCACAGATACGCAGTATTTT	CASSLPASGSTDTQYF
TRBV27	TRBD1	TRBJ1-1	-	TGTGCCAGCAGCTTATCCCCAGGACAGGGGGGGATAGTGGGCACTGAAGCTTTCTTT	CASSLSPGQGGIVGTEAFF
TRBV9	-	TRBJ2-5	-	TGTGCCAGCAGCCCAACCGGACGAGAACAAGAGACCCAGTACTTC	CASSPTGREQETQYF
TRBV7-6	-	TRBJ2-1	-	TGTGCCAGCAGCTTAGGGCTCGGCGGGGATTCCTACAATGAGCAGTTCTTC	CASSLGLGGDSYNEQFF
TRBV10-3	TRBD1	TRBJ1-3	-	TGTGCCATCAGTGACCCAGGGGGTGGAAACACCATATATTTT	CAISDPGGGNTIYF
TRBV9	-	TRBJ2-1	-	TGTGCCAGCAGCGTAGCTACGGGGGTCCATGAGCAGTTCTTC	CASSVATGVHEQFF
TRBV5-1	-	TRBJ2-7	-	TGCGCCAGCAGCTTCCGGGACCACGAGCAGTACTTC	CASSFRDHEQYF
TRBV27	TRBD1	TRBJ2-5	-	TGTGCCAGCAGTCCGGGACAGGGGGTGGGGACCCAGTACTTC	CASSPGQGVGTQYF
TRBV9	TRBD2	TRBJ2-3	-	TGTGCCAGCAGCGTAGGTGGCGGGGGGGGCACAGATACGCAGTATTTT	CASSVGGGGGTDTQYF
TRBV29-1	-	TRBJ2-7	once	TGCAGCGTTGGGGTTGGGAGCCTGCAGTACTTC	CSVGVGSLQYF
TRBV27	-	TRBJ1-2	-	TGTGCCAGCAGTTTTCAGGTTAACTATGGCTACACCTTC	CASSFQVNYGYTF
TRBV7-9	TRBD2	TRBJ2-1	once	TGTGCCAGCAGCTTAGGGGGACTAGCGGGGATGAATGAGCAGTTCTTC	CASSLGGLAGMNEQFF
TRBV7-9	TRBD1	TRBJ1-4	medium-sized	TGTGCCAGCAGCTTAGAAGGGACAGGGCCGAATGAAAAACTGTTTTTT	CASSLEGTGPNEKLFF
TRBV9	TRBD1	TRBJ1-4	-	TGTGCCAGCAGCGTAGCAGACAGGGGGCCTGAAAAACTGTTTTTT	CASSVADRGPEKLFF
TRBV5-3	-	TRBJ2-7	-	TGTGCCAGAAGCTTGGCCCCAGGGTCCCCCTACGAGCAGTACTTC	CARSLAPGSPYEQYF
TRBV7-6	-	TRBJ2-5	-	TGTGCCAGCAGCTTAGGGGCTGGGACGTCGGGCGAGACCCAGTACTTC	CASSLGAGTSGETQYF
TRBV5-1	-	TRBJ1-3	-	TGCGCCAGCAGCTTGTTTACAACAGCTCTGCTTAGCTCTGGAAACACCATATATTTT	CASSLFTTALLSSGNTIYF
TRBV27	TRBD1	TRBJ2-2	-	TGTGCCAGCAGATTAACAGGGGCCGGGGAGCTGTTTTTT	CASRLTGAGELFF
TRBV21-1	-	TRBJ1-6	once	TGTGCCAGCAGCAAAGGGGGCCCCACAGGGCTGGACAATTCACCCCTCCACTTT	CASSKGGPTGLDNSPLHF
TRBV19	-	TRBJ2-6	-	TGTGCCAGTAGTATAGCGCACGGGGAGGCTCCAAGCTCTGGGGCCAACGTCCTGACTTTC	CASSIAHGEAPSSGANVLTF
TRBV19	TRBD1	TRBJ2-2	-	TGTGCCACCCTGACAGGGGCGGACACCGGGGAGCTGTTTTTT	CATLTGADTGELFF
TRBV6-6	TRBD1	TRBJ1-2	-	TGTGCCAGCAGTTACTCGGCGACAGGGTATAACTATGGCTACACCTTC	CASSYSATGYNYGYTF
TRBV15	-	TRBJ1-1	-	TGTGCCACCAGCAGGACGGGAGTCACTGAAGCTTTCTTT	CATSRTGVTEAFF
TRBV7-9	-	TRBJ1-2	medium-sized	TGTGCCAGCAGCTTGGAGAATAACTATGGCTACACCTTC	CASSLENNYGYTF
TRBV9	-	TRBJ2-7	few	TGTGCCAGCAGCGGGGACCCATCCTACGAGCAGTACTTC	CASSGDPSYEQYF
TRBV10-3	TRBD1	TRBJ1-1	-	TGTGCCATCAGTGCTGGGACAGGGGGCGGCACTGAAGCTTTCTTT	CAISAGTGGGTEAFF
TRBV5-5	-	TRBJ2-5	-	TGTGCCAGCAGCTACCCCCCCCAAGAGACCCAGTACTTC	CASSYPPQETQYF
TRBV27	-	TRBJ1-2	-	TGTGCCAGCTTAAGTCTCCTCGGGGGAGGGAGCTATGGCTACACCTTC	CASLSLLGGGSYGYTF
TRBV5-1	TRBD1	TRBJ1-2	-	TGCGCCAGCAGTCCCGGGACAGCGTTTGCCACTAACTATGGCTACACCTTC	CASSPGTAFATNYGYTF
TRBV7-9	TRBD1	TRBJ1-2	-	TGTGCCAGCAGCGCAGTGGGACAGGCAAACTATGGCTACACCTTC	CASSAVGQANYGYTF
TRBV11-2	-	TRBJ1-1	-	TGTGCCAGCAGCTTCACATATGGGAACACTGAAGCTTTCTTT	CASSFTYGNTEAFF
TRBV10-1	-	TRBJ1-1	-	TGCGCCAGCAGTGTGGACGGACTGAACACTGAAGCTTTCTTT	CASSVDGLNTEAFF
TRBV4-1	TRBD1	TRBJ1-2	-	TGCGCCAGCAGCCCTTCCCAGGGGGACAGGGGGGCCTATGGCTACACCTTC	CASSPSQGDRGAYGYTF
TRBV7-6	-	TRBJ2-2	-	TGTGCCAGCAGCTTAGGGACTCAGGCCATCGCCGGGGAGCTGTTTTTT	CASSLGTQAIAGELFF
TRBV4-2	-	TRBJ2-7	once	TGTGCCAGCAGCCAGCAATCCCCCGTGGGGGGTTACGAGCAGTACTTC	CASSQQSPVGGYEQYF
TRBV10-1	-	TRBJ2-3	-	TGCGCCAGCAGTGAGTCGGTGGGGGGAGAGAGGGATACGCAGTATTTT	CASSESVGGERDTQYF
TRBV5-1	-	TRBJ2-1	-	TGCGCCAGCAGCTTGTCTCAACAGGGAGGAAGCGGTGTGCAGTTCTTC	CASSLSQQGGSGVQFF
TRBV12-1	-	TRBJ1-2	once	TGTGCCAGCAGCCAACTCCGAAGGACCCCAAGAAGGGACTATGGCTACACCTTC	CASSQLRRTPRRDYGYTF
TRBV11-2	-	TRBJ1-3	-	TGTGCCAGCAGCTTAGCTTCGCAGGGGTTTGGGTCCGGAAACACCATATATTTT	CASSLASQGFGSGNTIYF
TRBV5-5	TRBD2	TRBJ2-7	-	TGTGCCAGCAGCCCCGGGGGTAGCGGGGGGTACGAGCAGTACTTC	CASSPGGSGGYEQYF
TRBV5-6	TRBD1	TRBJ1-2	-	TGTGCCAGCAGCCTCGGGACAGGAGTTTATGGCTACACCTTC	CASSLGTGVYGYTF
TRBV9	TRBD2	TRBJ2-7	-	TGTGCCAGCAGCCCCTTAGCGGGGGGAAGCTACGAGCAGTACTTC	CASSPLAGGSYEQYF
TRBV19	-	TRBJ1-2	-	TGTGCCAGTAGCCCCCGTAATTTTGATGGCTACACCTTC	CASSPRNFDGYTF
TRBV7-9	-	TRBJ2-7	-	TGTGCCAGCAGCCCCCCCCGGGGTCATCCCTACGAGCAGTACTTC	CASSPPRGHPYEQYF
TRBV2	-	TRBJ2-7	-	TGTGCCAGCAGTTTCAGGGGCGACGAGCAGTACTTC	CASSFRGDEQYF
TRBV7-9	-	TRBJ1-1	few	TGTGCCAGCAGCTCGTCGGGTCAGCCGTTGAACACTGAAGCTTTCTTT	CASSSSGQPLNTEAFF
TRBV7-2	-	TRBJ2-1	-	TGTGCCAGCAGCTTTCAGGGCGGGGGCGGCGATGAGCAGTTCTTC	CASSFQGGGGDEQFF
TRBV15	-	TRBJ1-1	-	TGTGCCACCAGCAATCCGGAGGGCTACATTGGGGCTTTCTTT	CATSNPEGYIGAFF
TRBV7-9	-	TRBJ1-2	-	TGTGCCAGCAGCTTAGGGGGAGGAGAACTCTATGGCTACACCTTC	CASSLGGGELYGYTF